A single sample gave rise to the 12 T cell receptor beta chains below, sequenced in a study of blood T cell repertoires in COVID-19. Some clones are missing from TCRdb's copy, which holds only in-frame ones; the method was immunoSEQ multiplex PCR. This sample has about 170,000 clones, with under 90% found just once. What was sequenced was peripheral blood. These receptors were taken from a woman at least 80 years old with active or convalescent COVID-19.

The rearrangement uses TRBV28 and TRBJ1-1; D is unclear. V was clipped by 5 bases and J by 4 bases, with 17 bases between them. The germline CDR1 and CDR2 sequences are MDHEN and SYDVKM. The CDR3 is 15 amino acids. The CDR3 region is CASSPPVSPGTEAFF. The CDR3, as DNA: TGTGCCAGCAGTCCGCCGGTCTCCCCGGGCACTGAAGCTTTCTTT.

Comment on this clone: The junction shows a germline mismatch at one end, possibly a read error. The chain recombines TRBV5-1 with TRBJ2-5; 7 bases agree with TRBD2. Germline CDR1 and CDR2: SGHRS and YFSETQ. The CDR3 extends over 14 amino acids. The CDR3 is CASSLRLAGESQYF. CDR3 nucleotide sequence: TGCGCCAGCAGCTTGAGGCTCGCGGGAGAGTCCCAGTACTTC. The full variable domain, rest sourced from reference TRBV5-1 and TRBJ2-5, is KAGVTQTPRYLIKTRGQQVTLSCSPISGHRSVSWYQQTPGQGLQFLFEYFSETQRNKGNFPGRFSGRQFSNSRSEMNVSTLELGDSALYLCASSLRLAGESQYFGPGTRLLVL.

The J gene is TRBJ1-1, the V gene TRBV7-9, with TRBD1 matching over 8 bases. This CDR3 is built from 15 residues. CDR1 and CDR2 (germline): SEHNR, FQNEAQ (reference sequence). The J segment lost 5 bases and the V segment lost 0 bases, leaving 5 bases of the junction unmatched. The CDR3 nucleotides are TGTGCCAGCAGCTTAGCCGGGACAGGTCGAACTGAAGCTTTCTTT. Translation: CASSLAGTGRTEAFF. The whole variable domain, remainder taken from reference TRBV7-9 and TRBJ1-1, is DTGVSQNPRHKITKRGQNVTFRCDPISEHNRLYWYRQTLGQGPEFLTYFQNEAQLEKSRLLSDRFSAERPKGSFSTLEIQRTEQGDSAMYLCASSLAGTGRTEAFFGQGTRLTVV.

This sequence joins TRBV14 and TRBJ2-3; D is possibly TRBD2 (6 bases). The CDR3 length is 17 residues. Germline loops: CDR1 SGHDN, CDR2 FVKESK. V shed 0 bases and J shed 2 bases, with 15 bases lying between them. The CDR3 DNA reads as TGTGCCAGCAGCCAAGATTTGGGGGGAACAAACACAGATACGCAGTATTTT. Protein product: CASSQDLGGTNTDTQYF.

The V and J genes are TRBV27 and TRBJ1-3; TRBD1 agrees at 9 bases. Germline lookup yields CDR1 MNHEY and CDR2 SMNVEV (reference sequence). The V gene end was trimmed by 5 bases and the J gene end by 4 bases; junction bases not matched to a gene: 6. This CDR3 is built from 15 residues. The CDR3 spells CASSPGTGLGNTIYF. In nucleotides, the CDR3 is TGTGCCAGCAGTCCGGGGACAGGGCTCGGAAACACCATATATTTT.

The V and J genes are TRBV19 and TRBJ2-1; 7 bases line up with TRBD2. CDR1 and CDR2 from the germline V gene are LNHDA and SQIVND (reference sequence). The V and J ends lost 1 base and 13 bases, in that order; junction bases with no gene match: 10. The CDR3 is 14 amino acids. CDR3 loop: CASSIGLGQREQFF. Written as DNA, the CDR3 is TGTGCCAGTAGTATAGGCCTGGGGCAGCGGGAACAGTTCTTC.

This chain joins TRBV19 and TRBJ1-1; D possibly corresponds to TRBD1 (6 bases). The V gene's germline CDR1 is LNHDA and CDR2 SQIVND (reference sequence). Between the trimmed V and J ends, which lost 5 bases and 5 bases, there was a span of 15 bases. The CDR3 runs to 14 residues. The CDR3 is CASSWTALGTEAFF. CDR3 sequence (DNA): TGTGCCAGTAGTTGGACAGCCCTCGGGACTGAAGCTTTCTTT.

This chain uses TRBV9 with TRBJ1-1, with TRBD1 matching over 7 bases. V shed 3 bases, J shed 4 bases, and the junction held 6 bases outside the gene matches. CDR3 size: 14 residues. The germline CDR1 and CDR2 sequences are SGDLS and YYNGEE. For the CDR3, the DNA is TGTGCCAGCAGCGACAGGGGTCTAGCCACTGAAGCTTTCTTT. Its translation is CASSDRGLATEAFF.

The CDR3 DNA sequence: TGTGCCAGCAGTGAAGCGGGGGGACAGAATAATTCACCCCTCCACTTT. Its translation is CASSEAGGQNNSPLHF. The chain carries TRBV6-1 and TRBJ1-6, with 7 positions matching TRBD1. Germline V CDR1 and CDR2: MNHNS, SASEGT. This CDR3 has 16 amino acids. V was pared by 0 bases and J by 5 bases, with 4 bases of the junction left unmatched.

This clone appeared a few times. The chain links TRBV3-1 (or the pseudogene TRBV3-2) to TRBJ1-2, with TRBD1 identical over 9 bases. This CDR3 spans 12 amino acids. Germline CDR1 and CDR2: LGHDT and YNNKEL (reference sequence). V trimming: 4 bases; J trimming: 8 bases; junction bases outside the gene matches: 2. CDR3 DNA sequence: TGTGCCAGCAGCCGGGACAGGGTCGGCTACACCTTC. As protein: CASSRDRVGYTF.

V and J are TRBV7-9 and TRBJ1-1, with D perhaps TRBD1 (6 bases). Deletions cut 6 bases from V and 1 base from J, with 12 bases between. Germline assignment: CDR1 SEHNR and CDR2 FQNEAQ (reference sequence). The CDR3 has 14 residues. CDR3 DNA sequence: TGTGCCAGCAGAAATCCAGGGGCGAACACTGAAGCTTTCTTT. Translating gives CASRNPGANTEAFF.

The CDR3 nucleotides read TGTGCCACCAGCAGAGGAACGACAGGAATCTCCTACGAGCAGTACTTC. Amino acid sequence: CATSRGTTGISYEQYF. The chain joins TRBV15 to TRBJ2-7; D may be TRBD1 (6 bases). Trimming removed 1 base from V and 0 bases from J, with 13 bases in between. The CDR3 spans 16 residues. Germline assignment: CDR1 LNHNV and CDR2 YYDKDF (reference sequence).